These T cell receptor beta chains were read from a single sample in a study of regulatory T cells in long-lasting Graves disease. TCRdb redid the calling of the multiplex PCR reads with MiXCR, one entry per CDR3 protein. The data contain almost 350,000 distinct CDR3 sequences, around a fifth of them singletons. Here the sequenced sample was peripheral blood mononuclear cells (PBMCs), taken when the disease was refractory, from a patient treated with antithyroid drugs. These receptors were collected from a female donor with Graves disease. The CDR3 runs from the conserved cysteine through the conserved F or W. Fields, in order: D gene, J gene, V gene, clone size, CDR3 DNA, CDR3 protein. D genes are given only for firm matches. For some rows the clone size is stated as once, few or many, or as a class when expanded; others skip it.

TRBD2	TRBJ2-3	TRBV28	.	TGTGCCAGCAGTTCCGGGACTAGCCCCCATCCGCAGTATTTT	CASSSGTSPHPQYF
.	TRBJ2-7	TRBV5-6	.	TGTGCCAGCAGAAAATCCGGGAAATCCTACGAGCAGTACTTC	CASRKSGKSYEQYF
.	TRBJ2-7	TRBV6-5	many	TGTGCCAGCAGTTACTCGATGCGGGACCTCCCCTACGAGCAGTACTTC	CASSYSMRDLPYEQYF
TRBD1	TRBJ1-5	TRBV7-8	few	TGTGCCAGCAGCTTAGGCAGGGGGAGTCAGCCCCAGCATTTT	CASSLGRGSQPQHF
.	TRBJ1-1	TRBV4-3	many	TGCGCCAGCAGCCAACGGGGACATTTGAACACTGAAGCTTTCTTT	CASSQRGHLNTEAFF
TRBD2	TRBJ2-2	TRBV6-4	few	TGTGCCAGCAGTGACGCGAAGACTAGCGGGGGGGCCGAGGAGCTGTTTTTT	CASSDAKTSGGAEELFF
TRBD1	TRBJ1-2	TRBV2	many	TGTGCCAGCTGGGGACAGGGCCGCGATGGCTACACCTTC	CASWGQGRDGYTF
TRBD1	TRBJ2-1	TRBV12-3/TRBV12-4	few	TGTGCCAGCAGTGGGACAGGGAGAGCCTACAATGAGCAGTTCTTC	CASSGTGRAYNEQFF
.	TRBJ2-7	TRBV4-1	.	TGCGCCAGCAGCCAAGACCTCGGAAACGAGCAGTACTTC	CASSQDLGNEQYF
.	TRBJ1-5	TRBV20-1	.	TGCAGTGCTAGAGATAACAACCCGAAGGGTCAGCCCCAGCATTTT	CSARDNNPKGQPQHF
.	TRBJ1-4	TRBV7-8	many	TGTGCCAGCACCCCCGACGGGGTGGGGGCCAATGAAAAACTGTTTTTT	CASTPDGVGANEKLFF
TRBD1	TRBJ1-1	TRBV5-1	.	TGCGCCAGCAGCTTCTTAGGGGGCGACACTGAAGCTTTCTTT	CASSFLGGDTEAFF